This T cell receptor (beta chain) derives from a study of cytomegalovirus exposure and HLA in healthy donors (dated by TCRdb to 2017 to 2019). Context from the whole study: An earlier analysis of 550 to 700 of the donors reported roughly 270 Gb of sequence data and roughly 100 million unique TCR beta sequences from some 180 million T cells. HLA typing included class I and class II loci at four-digit resolution. Genome-wide SNP genotypes for about three fifths of the roughly 700 donors were used in a later genetic analysis, which treated that subset as a discovery cohort. On average, over 200,000 unique TCR beta nucleotide sequences were sequenced per donor among about 400 genotyped donors of the cohort, with 15% to 20% of those sequences being non-productive. An earlier analysis of approximately 500 of the donors applied high-throughput TCR beta sequencing to assess whether each TCR beta V gene segment acted as functional or pseudogenic. A later analysis re-examined previously published TCR beta repertoires from around 670 donors and added high-resolution HLA genotyping to investigate patterns of TCR occurrence. The study was designed to test whether signatures of past pathogen exposure could be identified by cataloging public T cell receptors. Donor age, sex, ethnicity and CMV serostatus were collected together with the repertoire data. Several DR-DQ haplotypes were treated as single units for association and clustering because of strong linkage in the cohort. An early release covering about 600 HLA-typed donors comprised approximately 300 gigabases of sequencing data and roughly 86 million unique TCR sequences. The study used immunosequencing to profile the T cell repertoires of 666 subjects and linked those repertoires to cytomegalovirus serostatus. The genetic ancestry cluster associated with self-reported Caucasian donors included about four fifths of the roughly 380 genotyped donors. To predict cytomegalovirus infection status, the study brought together high-throughput TCR immunosequencing, statistical association of individual TCRs with disease status, and machine learning. A separate validation cohort of over a hundred different subjects was used in addition to the roughly 670-subject first cohort. The later analysis used no new phenotypic data to find candidate immune exposures, relying instead on TCR beta sequences and their occurrence across donors. Typing coverage differed by locus: A, B, C, DRB1 and DQB1 were typed in roughly 629-630 donors, DQA1 in 522, DPA1 in 606, and DPB1 in 400 to 490. Every discovery cohort repertoire had been produced on one sequencing platform.

Study-level results and caveats: In a later genetic analysis, a missense DCLRE1C variant was associated with V-gene and J-gene trimming of TCR beta chains, and the association was replicated in an independent cohort. In an earlier analysis of 587 of the donors, most TCR beta V segments appeared in productive rearrangements about 87% or about 30% of the time, broadly matching IMGT annotations. HLA typing was unavailable for some donors at each locus, so association tests used only the typed subset. The authors suggested that the approach could potentially be extended to other disease states and immunological phenotypes. The classifier was reported to diagnose cytomegalovirus status with high specificity and sensitivity in both the original cohort and the validation cohort. A later analysis found that most CMV-associated TCR beta chains appeared HLA-restricted, with HLA associations seemingly driven largely by CMV exposure. Compared with the approximately 670-donor mean, donors in an Asian-associated ancestry cluster had fewer N-insertions in productive TCRs, according to a later genetic analysis. A few of the identified cytomegalovirus-associated TCR beta chains were confirmed in vitro to be specific for cytomegalovirus antigens. CMV serostatus was the only immune exposure information available for the cohort. At a false discovery rate of 0.05, a later analysis linked 15,000 to 20,000 TCR beta sequences to specific HLA alleles. A further reported finding was that TCR beta sequences accurately predicted the HLA-A and HLA-B alleles for most subjects in the first cohort. A group of highly shared sequence variants was considered likely to be a technical artifact of the sequencing pipeline. In this cohort, only TCR beta chains were sequenced, and detectable features were limited by the absence of alpha or paired-chain data. When HLA alleles, especially DR and DQ, strongly co-occurred, TCR associations were difficult to assign to individual alleles. Linkage disequilibrium might explain the correlated functional status among segregating V segments, but an unknown experimental factor could not be ruled out. In a later analysis, TCR association rates were found to vary across HLA loci, with the most associated TCRs seen for DRB1 alleles and the fewest for HLA-C alleles. While some public TCRs were present in many individuals, most TCR sequences turned up only very rarely across donors. Compared with equally common non-associated chains, HLA-associated TCR beta chains in a later analysis were more clonally expanded and had lower generation probabilities. Presence/absence analyses assumed roughly uniform sequencing depth across donors, an assumption that may not hold. Some 15 rarely observed V segments, including chromosome 9 orphons, were excluded from the earlier analysis of about 610 of the donors because counts were too low. The study gave a list of about 150 TCR beta chains associated with cytomegalovirus. Several of the top co-occurrence clusters appeared to be linked to parvovirus B19, influenza, CMV and Epstein-Barr virus, according to a later analysis.

The protocol used for the library was the immunoSEQ multiplex PCR assay. For the multiplex PCR, a mixture combining 60 forward primers for TCR Vbeta segments and 13 reverse primers for TCR Jbeta segments was used. The CDR3 region of rearranged TCR beta genes was amplified from genomic DNA with a multiplex PCR assay. The Illumina HiSeq System was used to sequence the amplified TCR beta libraries as 87-base-pair reads. Concerning the study's data processing: A later analysis tallied roughly 76 million unique TCR beta chains across the approximately 670 repertoires, and approximately 12 million of those chains were shared by two or more donors. A nearest-neighbor algorithm error-corrected the raw reads and collapsed the reads into unique sequences, merging closely related sequences to remove PCR and sequencing errors. To assign V, D and J gene segments, CDR3 sequences were aligned to IMGT reference sequences. For a sequence to be retained, at least a six-nucleotide match to both a V gene segment and a J gene segment was required. Rearrangements were classified as productive when the CDR3 lacked stop codons and remained in frame with V and J, and all other rearrangements were classified as non-productive. Following IMGT convention, CDR3 was defined as the stretch from the second conserved V-encoded cysteine to the conserved J-encoded phenylalanine. The earlier analysis of about 610 of the donors excluded sequences that lacked an unambiguous match to a single V gene segment. In an earlier analysis of roughly 500 of the donors, V segments were called functional above 56.7% productive rearrangements and were called segregating when the between-donor standard deviation exceeded 5%. A statistical classification framework was built for diagnosing cytomegalovirus status from the catalog of TCR beta chain sequences. A later analysis assigned V and J genes by comparing TCR nucleotide sequences with IMGT/GENE-DB human TR gene sequences. The TCRdist pipeline was used in a later analysis to assign CDR3 sequences and most-parsimonious VDJ recombination scenarios. In a later analysis, each TCR beta chain was defined by its CDR3 amino acid sequence together with its V-gene family, and reads without a unique V-gene family were excluded. To address suspected cross-contamination and a sequencing artifact, a later analysis removed under 600 highly shared, low-generation-probability nucleotide sequences. For each public chain, a later analysis derived a clonal expansion index from normalized ranks of inferred template counts within each repertoire. In a later analysis, generation probabilities were computed using a VDJ recombination model fitted to out-of-frame rearrangements, and the results were checked against IGoR. Hypergeometric tests were used in a later analysis to score TCR-TCR, TCR-HLA and TCR-CMV co-occurrence, with a repertoire-size bias correction applied to the TCR pairs. In a later analysis, false discovery rates were estimated by permuting HLA or CMV assignments 20 times. In a later analysis, co-occurring TCRs were grouped with DBSCAN, and TCRdist sequence similarity was added when clustering was performed within HLA-allele-positive subsets. Co-occurrence clustering excluded repertoires with fewer than 30,000 or more than 120,000 public chains, plus five with anomalous nucleotide sharing. TCRdb retrieved this table from immuneACCESS and kept in-frame rearrangements only. Not all clones are present; in checked studies, unresolved V genes account for under half, and no reason is known for the remainder. That table supplies the V and J calls and clone size; D and trimming were determined from the DNA. The sample table records 100,000 to 150,000 clones. The top ten clones comprise about 2.2% of the sample.

On this clone itself: What this receptor recognizes is not known.

The cohort comprised 666 healthy bone marrow donors. Cohort members were all nominally healthy when sampled, although unrecorded immune exposures were likely present. The donor tested CMV seronegative and was one of the 352 seronegative cohort members. Each donor provided a peripheral blood sample, and peripheral blood mononuclear cells were used for TCR beta sequencing. Genomic DNA was extracted from the blood cell samples with the Qiagen DNeasy Blood Extraction Kit. The specimen sequenced was PBMCs. This TCR derives from a man in his forties or fifties in good health and CMV-seronegative.

The CDR3 is CASSPVVSSGRFPDTQYF. The DNA is as follows: TGTGCCAGCTCACCAGTTGTTTCTAGCGGGAGATTCCCAGATACGCAGTATTTT. The rearranged chain carries TRBV18 and TRBJ2-3, and TRBD2 matches 10 of the central bases. Its CDR3 holds 18 amino acids, cysteine through phenylalanine. CDR3 DNA only is kept here, 54 bases in frame from base 1. According to the germline V gene, CDR1 reads KGHSH and CDR2 reads LQKENI. After removal of 2 bases from V and 4 bases from J, the junction retains 12 bases not matched to a gene.